This T cell receptor (beta chain) is drawn from a study of long-term antiretroviral therapy in people with HIV. Regarding the study as a whole: Blood specimens, gathered between about 2003 and 2018, were possibly obtained under older ART regimens.

In regard to this clone: Its antigen remains unidentified.

The junction had 3 bases not matched to a gene; V was cut back by 0 bases and J by 2 bases. CDR1 is SGHTA and CDR2 is FQGNSA in the germline V gene. CDR3 size: 15 residues. Investigators performed immunoSEQ version v3.0 at survey level. Libraries were prepared by immunoSEQ multiplex PCR; TCRdb keeps only in-frame clonotypes and omits some of them. Of 7,200 or so clones listed, roughly 74% are singletons. The clonotype originates from a man younger than 35 with HIV. This chain links TRBV7-2 with TRBJ1-2; the match to TRBD1 covers 7 bases. This sample comprised unsorted PBMCs, obtained 0.1 years before starting antiretroviral therapy. CDR3 protein: CASSLAADRNYGYTF. CDR3 sequence (DNA): TGTGCCAGCAGCTTAGCCGCGGACAGGAACTATGGCTACACCTTC.